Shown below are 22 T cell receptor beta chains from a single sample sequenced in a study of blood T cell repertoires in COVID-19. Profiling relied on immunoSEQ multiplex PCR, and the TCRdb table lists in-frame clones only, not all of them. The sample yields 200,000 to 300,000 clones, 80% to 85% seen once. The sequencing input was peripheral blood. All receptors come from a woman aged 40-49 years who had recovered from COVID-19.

This CDR3 reads CASKGAGKSEAFF. CDR3 nucleotides: TGTGCGTCGAAAGGGGCAGGGAAGTCCGAAGCTTTCTTT. This sequence joins TRBV19 and TRBJ1-1; TRBD1 is a possible D gene (5 bases). There are 13 residues in the CDR3. Germline-derived CDR1 and CDR2 are LNHDA and SQIVND (reference sequence).

Written as DNA, the CDR3 is TGTGCCAGCAGTTCCGGACAGGGAGTGTATTCACCCCTCCACTTT. It codes for CASSSGQGVYSPLHF. V usage is TRBV7-9 and J usage is TRBJ1-6, with 8 positions matching TRBD1. The CDR3 sequence is 15 residues long. J was trimmed by 8 bases and V by 6 bases; bases with no gene match: 9. The V gene's germline CDR1 is SEHNR and CDR2 FQNEAQ (reference sequence).

CDR3 DNA: TGTGCCAGTAGTCCATATTCCGGGACAGACTACGAGCAGTACTTC. Protein: CASSPYSGTDYEQYF. The genes are TRBV19 and TRBJ2-7, with 7 bases aligning to TRBD1. V trimming: 5 bases; J trimming: 3 bases; junction bases outside the gene matches: 10. The CDR3 is 15 residues long. The germline gives CDR1 LNHDA, CDR2 SQIVND (reference sequence). The complete variable domain, with remaining parts taken from reference TRBV19 and TRBJ2-7, reads DGGITQSPKYLFRKEGQNVTLSCEQNLNHDAMYWYRQDPGQGLRLIYYSQIVNDFQKGDIAEGYSVSREKKESFPLTVTSAQKNPTAFYLCASSPYSGTDYEQYFGPGTRLTVT.

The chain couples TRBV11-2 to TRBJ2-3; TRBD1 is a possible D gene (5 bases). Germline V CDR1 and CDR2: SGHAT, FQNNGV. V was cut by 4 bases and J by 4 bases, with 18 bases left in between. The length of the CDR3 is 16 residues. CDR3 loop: CASSWTIRREPDTQYF. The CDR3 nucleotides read TGTGCCAGCAGCTGGACCATCCGCAGGGAACCAGATACGCAGTATTTT.

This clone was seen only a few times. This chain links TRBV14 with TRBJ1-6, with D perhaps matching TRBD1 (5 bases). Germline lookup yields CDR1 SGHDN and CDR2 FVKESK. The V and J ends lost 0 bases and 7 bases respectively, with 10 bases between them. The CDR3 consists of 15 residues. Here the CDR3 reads CASSQDWPGNSPLHF. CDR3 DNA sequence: TGTGCCAGCAGCCAAGATTGGCCAGGGAATTCACCCCTCCACTTT.

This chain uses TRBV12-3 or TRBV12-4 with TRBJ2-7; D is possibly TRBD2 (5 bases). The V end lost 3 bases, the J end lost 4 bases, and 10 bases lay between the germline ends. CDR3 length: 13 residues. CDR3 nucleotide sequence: TGTGCCAGCAGTTTGACTAATTCGTACGAGCAGTACTTC. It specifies CASSLTNSYEQYF.

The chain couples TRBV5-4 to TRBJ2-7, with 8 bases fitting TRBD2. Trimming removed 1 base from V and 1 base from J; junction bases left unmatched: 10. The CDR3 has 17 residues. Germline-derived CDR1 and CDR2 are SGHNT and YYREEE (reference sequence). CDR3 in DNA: TGTGCCAGCAGCTTGCCTCTAGCGGGTCCAGCTTCCTACGAGCAGTACTTC. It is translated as CASSLPLAGPASYEQYF.

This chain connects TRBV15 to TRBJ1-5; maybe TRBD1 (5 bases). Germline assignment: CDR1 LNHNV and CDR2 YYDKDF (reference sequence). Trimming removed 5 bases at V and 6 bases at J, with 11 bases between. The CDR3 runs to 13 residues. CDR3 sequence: CATSGERGQPQHF. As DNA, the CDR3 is TGTGCCACCAGCGGGGAAAGGGGTCAGCCCCAGCATTTT.

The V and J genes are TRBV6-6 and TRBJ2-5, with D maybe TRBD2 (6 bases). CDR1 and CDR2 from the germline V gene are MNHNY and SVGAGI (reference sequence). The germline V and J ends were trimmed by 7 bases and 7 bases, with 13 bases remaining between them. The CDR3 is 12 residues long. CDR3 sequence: CASTTHGGTQYF. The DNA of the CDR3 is TGTGCCAGCACCACCCACGGGGGGACCCAGTACTTC.

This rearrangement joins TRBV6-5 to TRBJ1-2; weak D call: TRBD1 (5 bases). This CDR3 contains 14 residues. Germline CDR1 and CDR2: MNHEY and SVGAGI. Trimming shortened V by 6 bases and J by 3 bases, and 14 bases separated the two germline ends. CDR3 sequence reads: CASRFGGADYGYTF. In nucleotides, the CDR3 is TGTGCCAGCAGGTTCGGGGGTGCGGACTATGGCTACACCTTC.

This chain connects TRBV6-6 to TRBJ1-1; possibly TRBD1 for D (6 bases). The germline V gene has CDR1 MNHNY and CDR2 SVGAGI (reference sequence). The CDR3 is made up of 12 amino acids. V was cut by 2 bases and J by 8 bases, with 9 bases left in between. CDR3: CASSYGGGEAFF. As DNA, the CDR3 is TGTGCCAGCAGTTACGGGGGCGGAGAAGCTTTCTTT.

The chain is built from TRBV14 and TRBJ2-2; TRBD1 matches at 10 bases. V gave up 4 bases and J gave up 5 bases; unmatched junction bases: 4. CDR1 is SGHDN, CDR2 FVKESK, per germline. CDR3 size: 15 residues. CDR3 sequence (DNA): TGTGCCAGCAGCCGGACAGGGGGGAGGACCGGGGAGCTGTTTTTT. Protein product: CASSRTGGRTGELFF. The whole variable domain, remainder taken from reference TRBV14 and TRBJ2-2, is EAGVTQFPSHSVIEKGQTVTLRCDPISGHDNLYWYRRVMGKEIKFLLHFVKESKQDESGMPNNRFLAERTGGTYSTLKVQPAELEDSGVYFCASSRTGGRTGELFFGEGSRLTVL.

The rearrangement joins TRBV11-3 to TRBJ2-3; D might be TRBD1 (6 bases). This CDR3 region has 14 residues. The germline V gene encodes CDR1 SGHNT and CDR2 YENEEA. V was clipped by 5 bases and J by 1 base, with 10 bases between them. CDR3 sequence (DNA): TGTGCCAGCAGCCGAAGACAGGGCACAGATACGCAGTATTTT. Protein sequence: CASSRRQGTDTQYF.

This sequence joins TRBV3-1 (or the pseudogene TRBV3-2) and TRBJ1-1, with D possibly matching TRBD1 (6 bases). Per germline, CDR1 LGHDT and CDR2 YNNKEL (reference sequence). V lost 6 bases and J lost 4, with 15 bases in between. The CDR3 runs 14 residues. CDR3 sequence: CASRPQGWGTEAFF. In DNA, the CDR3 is TGTGCCAGCAGACCGCAGGGGTGGGGCACTGAAGCTTTCTTT.

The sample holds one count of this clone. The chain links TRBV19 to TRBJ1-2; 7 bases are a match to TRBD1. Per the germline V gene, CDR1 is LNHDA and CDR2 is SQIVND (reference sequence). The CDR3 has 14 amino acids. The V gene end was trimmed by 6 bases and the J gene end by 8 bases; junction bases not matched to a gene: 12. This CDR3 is CASRRQGMSGGYTF. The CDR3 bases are TGTGCCAGTAGAAGACAGGGAATGTCCGGAGGCTACACCTTC.

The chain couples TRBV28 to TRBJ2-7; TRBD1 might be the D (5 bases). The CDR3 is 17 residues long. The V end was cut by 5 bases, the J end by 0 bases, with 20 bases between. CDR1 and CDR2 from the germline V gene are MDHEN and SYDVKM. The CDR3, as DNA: TGTGCCAGCAGTCCCCCCGTGGTGGGGCCCAGCTCCTACGAGCAGTACTTC. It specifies CASSPPVVGPSSYEQYF.

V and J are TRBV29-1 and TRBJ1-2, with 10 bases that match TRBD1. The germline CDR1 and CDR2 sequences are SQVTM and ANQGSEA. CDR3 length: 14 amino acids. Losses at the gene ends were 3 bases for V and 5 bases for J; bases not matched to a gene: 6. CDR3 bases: TGCAGCGTTGATTTTGACAGGGGGCTTTATGGCTACACCTTC. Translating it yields CSVDFDRGLYGYTF.

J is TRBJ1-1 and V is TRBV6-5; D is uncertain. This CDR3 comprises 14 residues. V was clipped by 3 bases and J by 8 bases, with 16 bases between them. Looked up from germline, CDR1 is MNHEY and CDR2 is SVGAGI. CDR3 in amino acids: CASSYSGGRKEAFF. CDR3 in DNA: TGTGCCAGCAGTTATAGCGGCGGACGTAAGGAAGCTTTCTTT.

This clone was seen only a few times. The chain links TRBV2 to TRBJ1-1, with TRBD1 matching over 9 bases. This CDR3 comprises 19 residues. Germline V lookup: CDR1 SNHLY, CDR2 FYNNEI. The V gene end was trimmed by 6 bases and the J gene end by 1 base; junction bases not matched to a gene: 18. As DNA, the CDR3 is TGTGCCAGCAGAAACTTTCAACGGGCATTGGGACAGGGGAACACTGAAGCTTTCTTT. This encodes CASRNFQRALGQGNTEAFF.

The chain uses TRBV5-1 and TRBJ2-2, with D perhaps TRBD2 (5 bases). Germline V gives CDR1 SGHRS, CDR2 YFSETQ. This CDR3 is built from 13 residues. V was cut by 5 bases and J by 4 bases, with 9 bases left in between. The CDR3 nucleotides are TGCGCCAGCAGACTGGCGGGCACCGGGGAGCTGTTTTTT. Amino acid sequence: CASRLAGTGELFF.

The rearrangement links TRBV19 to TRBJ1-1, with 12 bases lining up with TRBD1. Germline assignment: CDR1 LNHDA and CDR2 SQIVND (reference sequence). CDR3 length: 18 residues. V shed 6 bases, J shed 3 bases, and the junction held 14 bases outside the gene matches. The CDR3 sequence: CASRSIRGTGGRYTEAFF. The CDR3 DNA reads TGTGCCAGTAGGAGTATACGAGGGACAGGGGGCCGATACACTGAAGCTTTCTTT.

The CDR3 protein is CASSPPSGLAREQFF. The CDR3 DNA reads TGTGCCAGCTCACCACCCAGCGGTCTTGCGAGGGAGCAGTTCTTC. This rearrangement joins TRBV18 to TRBJ2-1; the D gene is possibly TRBD2 (5 bases). The V end was cut by 0 bases, the J end by 10 bases, with 16 bases between. The CDR3 has 15 amino acids. Germline V gene sequence: CDR1 KGHSH, CDR2 LQKENI.